This T cell receptor (beta chain) was captured in a study of beta chain features in type 1 diabetes. Study-wide background: In age, gender and cell yields, patients were similar to healthy donors.

Study-wide points: Short templates might get an advantage during PCR, and this would be equal in patients and controls. TCRB repertoires of naive, central memory and Treg cells appeared more similar among patients than among healthy donors.

On this clone itself: As yet, its antigen is unknown. Other DNA sequences of this sample code for an identical CDR3.

Per the germline V gene, CDR1 is KGHSH and CDR2 is LQKENI. The CDR3 contains 13 residues. The J segment lost 8 bases and the V segment lost 6 bases, leaving 6 bases of the junction unmatched. Since all of the isolated RNA was reverse transcribed, expressed TCRB transcripts were what got sequenced. It was found that naive, central memory and regulatory T cell samples averaged around 3.8 million reads. The repertoire was sequenced with immunoSEQ multiplex PCR; TCRdb's copy has only in-frame clones and lacks some. The top ten hold more than 6.5% of the sample, which has hundreds of thousands of clones, approximately 15% seen once.

What was sequenced was central memory CD4+ T cells from blood. This chain links TRBV18 with TRBJ1-2, with 10 bases matching TRBD1. This sequence originates from a man aged 25 to 45 in good health. CDR3 DNA sequence: TGTGCCAGCTCCACTGGGACAGGGGACGGCTACACCTTC. It specifies CASSTGTGDGYTF.